This TCR beta chain stems from a study of response to subunit inactivated influenza vaccine. A single record per CDR3 protein comes from TCRdb applying MiXCR to the RT-PCR reads. The data contain some 540,000 distinct CDR3 sequences, 20% to 25% of them singletons. Trimming took 0 bases from V and 3 from J; bases not matched to a gene: 2. The germline V gene has CDR1 LGHDT and CDR2 YNNKEL (reference sequence). This CDR3 spans 15 amino acids. These data are also associated with another study on T cells expressing NK-cell markers. That report adds: For TCR beta, cDNA was produced by 5'RACE template switching with UMIs.

Sequences were derived from CD4+ T cells sorted from PBMCs, sampled approximately 13 days after vaccination. J is TRBJ2-7 and V is TRBV3-1; 10 nucleotides line up with TRBD2. The source of this sequence is a man between 50 and 59 years old who received an inactivated influenza vaccine. CDR3 sequence (DNA): TGTGCCAGCAGCCAAGATGCTAGCGGGAGCTACGAGCAGTACTTC. Its translation: CASSQDASGSYEQYF.